This TCR beta chain was sequenced for a study of shared clonotypes between healthy human individuals. The wider study: Three plates each covered CD4 naive and memory; CD8 naive two, CD8 memory one.

This CDR3 spans 15 amino acids. Trimming took 4 bases from V and 7 from J; bases not matched to a gene: 10. Germline-derived CDR1 and CDR2 are KGHSH and LQKENI. Method: immunoSEQ multiplex PCR; TCRdb's copy keeps in-frame clones and lacks some. The sample lists about 2.4 million clones; more than 85% were seen once. This sequence was found in a man aged 18 to 29 in good health. Some clones in this sample may be carry-over from other donors' samples. V usage is TRBV18 and J usage is TRBJ1-1; TRBD1 matches at 9 bases. Sequencing was carried out using naive CD4+ T cells from PBMCs. As for subset: CD45RA+ positively selected. CDR3 in amino acids: CASSRGTGSIGEAFF. The CDR3 DNA is TGTGCCAGCTCACGGGGGACAGGGTCTATTGGTGAAGCTTTCTTT.